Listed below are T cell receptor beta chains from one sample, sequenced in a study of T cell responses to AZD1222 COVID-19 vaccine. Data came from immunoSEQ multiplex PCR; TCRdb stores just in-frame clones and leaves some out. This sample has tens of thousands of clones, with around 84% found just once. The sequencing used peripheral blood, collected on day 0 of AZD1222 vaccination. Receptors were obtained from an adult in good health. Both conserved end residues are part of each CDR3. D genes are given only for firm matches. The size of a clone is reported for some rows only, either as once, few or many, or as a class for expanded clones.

CDR3 protein: CASSFGGGRSYEQYF; CDR3 DNA: TGTGCCAGCAGCTTCGGAGGGGGACGATCCTACGAGCAGTACTTC; J gene: TRBJ2-7; clone size: few; V gene: TRBV5-4; D gene: NA
CDR3 protein: CASSLAAGDEQYF; CDR3 DNA: TGCGCCAGCAGCCTGGCGGCCGGGGACGAGCAGTACTTC; J gene: TRBJ2-7; clone size: NA; V gene: TRBV5-1; D gene: NA
CDR3 protein: CAGGPRAQPQHF; CDR3 DNA: TGTGCCGGGGGTCCAAGGGCCCAGCCCCAGCATTTT; J gene: TRBJ1-5; clone size: few; V gene: TRBV19; D gene: NA
CDR3 protein: CASSLVSGYEQYF; CDR3 DNA: TGTGCCAGCAGCTTAGTCTCCGGCTACGAGCAGTACTTC; J gene: TRBJ2-7; clone size: NA; V gene: TRBV11-3; D gene: NA
CDR3 protein: CASSQGAQRSYEQYF; CDR3 DNA: TGTGCCAGCAGCCAGGGAGCTCAGCGGTCCTACGAGCAGTACTTC; J gene: TRBJ2-7; clone size: NA; V gene: TRBV7-2; D gene: NA
CDR3 protein: CASIPDGLTYNEQFF; CDR3 DNA: TGTGCCAGCATCCCAGACGGACTCACCTACAATGAGCAGTTCTTC; J gene: TRBJ2-1; clone size: NA; V gene: TRBV6-2/TRBV6-3; D gene: NA
CDR3 protein: CAWSGGGETQYF; CDR3 DNA: TGTGCCTGGAGCGGCGGGGGTGAGACCCAGTACTTC; J gene: TRBJ2-5; clone size: NA; V gene: TRBV30; D gene: TRBD2
CDR3 protein: CASSRNRGEAFF; CDR3 DNA: TGTGCCAGCAGCCGGAATCGGGGTGAAGCTTTCTTT; J gene: TRBJ1-1; clone size: NA; V gene: TRBV11-2; D gene: NA
CDR3 protein: CASSLGRFTDTQYF; CDR3 DNA: TGCGCCAGCAGCTTGGGAAGGTTCACAGATACGCAGTATTTT; J gene: TRBJ2-3; clone size: NA; V gene: TRBV5-1; D gene: NA
CDR3 protein: CASSEGGGAGEKLFF; CDR3 DNA: TGTGCCAGCAGTGAAGGGGGGGGCGCGGGTGAAAAACTGTTTTTT; J gene: TRBJ1-4; clone size: NA; V gene: TRBV25-1; D gene: NA
CDR3 protein: CSDLGLAGGTGEQFF; CDR3 DNA: TGCAGCGATTTAGGACTAGCGGGAGGTACGGGTGAGCAGTTCTTC; J gene: TRBJ2-1; clone size: NA; V gene: TRBV29-1; D gene: TRBD2
CDR3 protein: CAWGLFSGNTIYF; CDR3 DNA: TGTGCCTGGGGACTTTTCTCTGGAAACACCATATATTTT; J gene: TRBJ1-3; clone size: once; V gene: TRBV30; D gene: NA
CDR3 protein: CASSFMDRTRLKNTIYF; CDR3 DNA: TGTGCCAGCAGTTTCATGGACAGGACCCGACTGAAAAACACCATATATTTT; J gene: TRBJ1-3; clone size: once; V gene: TRBV28; D gene: TRBD1
CDR3 protein: CASSLGDRGRNNQPQHF; CDR3 DNA: TGTGCCAGCAGCTTAGGAGACAGGGGAAGGAACAATCAGCCCCAGCATTTT; J gene: TRBJ1-5; clone size: once; V gene: TRBV7-2; D gene: TRBD1
CDR3 protein: CASSQSGAGGAETQYF; CDR3 DNA: TGCGCCAGCAGCCAATCAGGGGCAGGGGGCGCAGAGACCCAGTACTTC; J gene: TRBJ2-5; clone size: NA; V gene: TRBV4-3; D gene: TRBD1
CDR3 protein: CASSVRDSLDAGPLFF; CDR3 DNA: TGTGCCAGCAGTGTCCGGGACTCACTTGATGCCGGTCCGCTGTTTTTT; J gene: TRBJ2-2; clone size: NA; V gene: TRBV25-1; D gene: NA
CDR3 protein: CASNQQGSSYEQYF; CDR3 DNA: TGTGCCAGCAATCAACAGGGGAGCTCCTACGAGCAGTACTTC; J gene: TRBJ2-7; clone size: NA; V gene: TRBV2; D gene: TRBD1
CDR3 protein: CASSIGRASTDTQYF; CDR3 DNA: TGTGCCAGTAGTATCGGCAGGGCTAGCACAGATACGCAGTATTTT; J gene: TRBJ2-3; clone size: once; V gene: TRBV19; D gene: NA
CDR3 protein: CASIHRQEGNEKLFF; CDR3 DNA: TGTGCCAGCATCCACAGGCAGGAAGGGAATGAAAAACTGTTTTTT; J gene: TRBJ1-4; clone size: NA; V gene: TRBV28; D gene: NA
CDR3 protein: CASTGGSEQYF; CDR3 DNA: TGTGCCAGCACTGGGGGGAGCGAGCAGTACTTC; J gene: TRBJ2-7; clone size: once; V gene: TRBV6-5; D gene: NA
CDR3 protein: CASSPTITGGPIQYF; CDR3 DNA: TGTGCCAGCAGCCCCACCATTACGGGGGGCCCAATTCAGTACTTC; J gene: TRBJ2-4; clone size: NA; V gene: TRBV4-2; D gene: NA
CDR3 protein: CSVEGEGGYSYEQYF; CDR3 DNA: TGCAGCGTTGAAGGGGAGGGGGGTTACTCCTACGAGCAGTACTTC; J gene: TRBJ2-7; clone size: NA; V gene: TRBV29-1; D gene: NA
CDR3 protein: CASSLQVSATNEKLFF; CDR3 DNA: TGCGCCAGCAGCTTGCAGGTTTCAGCAACTAATGAAAAACTGTTTTTT; J gene: TRBJ1-4; clone size: once; V gene: TRBV5-1; D gene: NA
CDR3 protein: CAISEGGGDYGYTF; CDR3 DNA: TGTGCCATCAGTGAGGGGGGTGGGGACTATGGCTACACCTTC; J gene: TRBJ1-2; clone size: once; V gene: TRBV10-3; D gene: NA
CDR3 protein: CASTPRLQSTGELFF; CDR3 DNA: TGTGCCAGCACCCCGAGACTCCAGAGTACCGGGGAGCTGTTTTTT; J gene: TRBJ2-2; clone size: NA; V gene: TRBV7-2; D gene: NA
CDR3 protein: CASSPPEFPGGYTF; CDR3 DNA: TGTGCCAGCAGCCCCCCGGAGTTTCCGGGAGGCTACACCTTC; J gene: TRBJ1-2; clone size: once; V gene: TRBV4-2; D gene: NA
CDR3 protein: CSARGTDTQYF; CDR3 DNA: TGCAGTGCTAGAGGCACAGATACGCAGTATTTT; J gene: TRBJ2-3; clone size: NA; V gene: TRBV20-1; D gene: NA
CDR3 protein: CASSPTTGTDTQYF; CDR3 DNA: TGTGCCAGCAGCCCTACTACAGGGACAGATACGCAGTATTTT; J gene: TRBJ2-3; clone size: NA; V gene: TRBV7-8; D gene: NA
CDR3 protein: CASSQDTASLNYGYTF; CDR3 DNA: TGCGCCAGCAGCCAAGATACGGCTTCCCTTAACTATGGCTACACCTTC; J gene: TRBJ1-2; clone size: NA; V gene: TRBV4-3; D gene: NA
CDR3 protein: CATSRDRGLLEAFF; CDR3 DNA: TGTGCCACCAGCAGAGATCGGGGGCTCCTAGAAGCTTTCTTT; J gene: TRBJ1-1; clone size: medium-sized; V gene: TRBV15; D gene: NA
CDR3 protein: CATRVASSEQYF; CDR3 DNA: TGTGCCACCCGGGTCGCGTCGAGTGAGCAGTACTTC; J gene: TRBJ2-7; clone size: NA; V gene: TRBV6-5; D gene: NA
CDR3 protein: CASSILDSYSNQPQHF; CDR3 DNA: TGTGCCAGTAGTATACTCGACAGCTATAGCAATCAGCCCCAGCATTTT; J gene: TRBJ1-5; clone size: NA; V gene: TRBV19; D gene: NA
CDR3 protein: CASSSTTAGGGETQYF; CDR3 DNA: TGTGCCAGCAGCTCTACTACAGCGGGAGGAGGTGAGACCCAGTACTTC; J gene: TRBJ2-5; clone size: NA; V gene: TRBV7-2; D gene: TRBD2